This TCR beta chain appears in the sequencing data of a study of T cell repertoires in cytomegalovirus infection. At the level of the study: Public TCR beta signatures indicated both CMV infection and matching HLA type.

Study-level points and caveats: HLA-C-restricted CMV clonotypes gave the most frequent clonotype in two of eight donors.

The germline CDR1 and CDR2 sequences are SGHTA and FQGNSA. The ends lost 5 bases at V and 8 bases at J; junction bases unmatched: 12. This CDR3 is 16 amino acids long. This clonotype was recorded at least ten times. The antigen is undetermined. Each CDR3 protein is one row after TCRdb ran MiXCR on the reads. The sample has 510,000 or so distinct CDR3 sequences; 26% are singletons. The source of this sequence is a human donor in good health (CMV status not recorded). Some clones in this sample may be carry-over from other donors' samples. The chain recombines TRBV7-2 with TRBJ2-3, with 11 bases lining up with TRBD2. The source material was PBMCs. The CDR3 is CASSPTSGSPRGTQYF. CDR3 in DNA: TGTGCCAGCAGCCCTACTAGCGGGAGTCCCCGGGGTACGCAGTATTTT. Full variable domain (outside the CDR3, taken from reference TRBV7-2 and TRBJ2-3): GAGVSQSPSNKVTEKGKDVELRCDPISGHTALYWYRQSLGQGLEFLIYFQGNSAPDKSGLPSDRFSAERTGGSVSTLTIQRTQQEDSAVYLCASSPTSGSPRGTQYFGPGTRLTVL.